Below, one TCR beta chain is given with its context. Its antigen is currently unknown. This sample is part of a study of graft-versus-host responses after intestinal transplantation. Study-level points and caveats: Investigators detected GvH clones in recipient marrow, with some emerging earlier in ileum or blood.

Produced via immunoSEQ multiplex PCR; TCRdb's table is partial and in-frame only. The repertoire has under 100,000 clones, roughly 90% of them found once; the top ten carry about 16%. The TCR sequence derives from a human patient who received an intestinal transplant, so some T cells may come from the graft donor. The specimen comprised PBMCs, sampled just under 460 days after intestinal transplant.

The CDR3 loop is CASRQGGYNEQFF. In nucleotides, the CDR3 is TGCGCCAGCCGCCAGGGGGGATACAATGAGCAGTTCTTC. The chain recombines TRBV5-1 with TRBJ2-1; maybe TRBD1 (7 bases). The germline V and J ends were trimmed by 7 bases and 4 bases, with 12 bases remaining between them. Germline CDR1 reads SGHRS; CDR2 reads YFSETQ. This CDR3 has 13 amino acids.